The present entry profiles one TCR beta chain with its context. Its antigen is not yet known. No much larger clone exists at a distance of one base, and base qualities are not known. The data originate from a study of Ad26.COV2.S vaccination and SARS-CoV-2 variants (dated by TCRdb to the early 2020s). Describing the broader study: Vaccine-arm donors came from COV1001, a multicentre, randomized, double-blind, placebo-controlled phase I-IIa trial of Ad26.COV2.S in healthy adults. Ad26.COV2.S was given intramuscularly at 5x10^10 or 1x10^11 viral particles, as a single shot or as two shots 56 days apart. The specificity and breadth of SARS-CoV-2-reactive T cell receptors after Ad26.COV2.S vaccination were assessed by TCRbeta repertoire sequencing. A total of some 30 samples were included in the TCR-sequenced set, comprising about 20 Ad26.COV2.S vaccine recipients, 5 placebo recipients and 8 SARS-CoV-2 convalescent individuals. Trial participants were randomized into five groups of five: low-dose or high-dose Ad26.COV2.S given once or twice, or placebo on both occasions. Throughout the experiments and outcome assessment, investigators stayed blinded to trial group allocation.

Broad study findings and their caveats: The study was not powered for comparison of responses between vaccine doses or regimens. According to the authors, total T cell responses may have been underestimated by the TCR breadth and depth analyses. Spike-specific TCR breadth was higher in Ad26.COV2.S recipients than in placebo recipients (P = 0.0014). Non-spike TCR breadth was comparable between vaccine and placebo recipients, consistent with the vaccine containing only spike. Substantial breadth of spike-specific CD8+ and CD4+ T cell responses was reported after vaccination.

The immunoSEQ Assay was used to sequence TCRbeta CDR3 regions. After extraction, genomic DNA underwent amplification by bias-controlled multiplex PCR, followed by high-throughput sequencing. As for the original processing: Collapsing and filtering of sequences were performed to quantify the absolute abundance of each unique TCRbeta CDR3 region. Usable DNA was measured by amplifying reference genes present in all nucleated cells, and TCRbeta template counts were normalized to that usable DNA to estimate T cell fraction. Repertoire TCRs were annotated as SARS-CoV-2-specific by exact matching of V gene, CDR3 amino acid sequence and J gene to a known reactive TCR set. The reference SARS-CoV-2 TCR set was obtained from MIRA and was filtered for enrichment in COVID-19-positive ImmuneCODE repertoires, whereby public or cross-reactive TCRs were removed. Drawing on the MIRA antigens, annotated TCRs were analysed further at the level of specific ORF or position within ORF. Breadth was defined as the number of annotated unique rearrangements divided by the total number of unique productive rearrangements, and depth was defined as the summed frequency of the annotated unique rearrangements. Two-sided Wilcoxon rank-sum tests were used to compare TCR breadth between groups. Imported from immuneACCESS, the table was reduced by TCRdb to in-frame sequences with V and J called. These copies leave out some clones; in studies compared against another copy, an unresolved V gene accounts for under half, and the cause of the remainder is not known. V and J calls and clone size are as listed in that table; D and trimming were resolved from the DNA. This sample is represented by roughly 350,000 clones; around 89% of them were singletons. About 4.6% of the sample lies in the top ten.

The treatment or condition label, read with the paper, signifies: 15 to 20 received Ad26.COV2.S at low or high dose, single or two shots; 5 received placebo; per-sample allocation not given. Repertoires of vaccine and placebo recipients were sequenced from samples taken on day 63 after the first injection. In Cohort 1b, roughly 25 adults aged 18-55 years were enrolled at a single site in Boston, USA, between 29 July and 7 August 2020. Ad26.COV2.S was a replication-incompetent adenovirus type 26 vector that expressed a prefusion-stabilized SARS-CoV-2 spike protein derived from the original Wuhan strain. The source of this sequence is a person between 18 and 60 years old who received the Ad26.COV2.S COVID-19 vaccine or a placebo. The material sequenced was peripheral blood, taken in a trial of Ad26.COV2.S vaccine versus placebo.

CDR3 sequence: CASSRPLRQGSYSGNTIYF. The DNA reads as follows: TGTGCCAGCAGTAGACCCCTACGGCAGGGATCTTACTCTGGAAACACCATATATTTT. The chain was built from TRBV28 and TRBJ1-3; TRBD1 could be the D gene, as 5 bases match. The CDR3 spans 19 residues, from the cysteine through the phenylalanine. The sequence is cut down to CDR3 DNA, 57 bases in frame from base 1. V is reduced by 5 bases and J by 0 bases, leaving a spacing of 23 bases between them. Sequences MDHEN (CDR1) and SYDVKM (CDR2) are obtained from the germline V gene.